These 2 T cell receptor beta chains were sequenced from one sample in a study of blood T cell repertoires in COVID-19. Profiled with immunoSEQ multiplex PCR; TCRdb holds only in-frame clones, not every one. Here the sample spans some 260,000 clones, around four fifths being singletons. Sequenced input: PBMCs or T cells enriched from blood (not recorded which). Receptors originate from a man under 40 with acute COVID-19.

V gene TRBV25-1 combines with J gene TRBJ2-2; 8 bases agree with TRBD2. With V trimmed by 0 bases and J by 7 bases, 10 bases remained unmatched. Germline V gene data show CDR1 as MGHDK and CDR2 as SYGVNS. The CDR3 covers 17 residues. CDR3 sequence reads: CASSEYKAGGFSGELFF. The CDR3 DNA sequence: TGTGCCAGCAGTGAATACAAGGCGGGAGGTTTTAGCGGGGAGCTGTTTTTT. The variable domain in full, with the rest retrieved from reference TRBV25-1 and TRBJ2-2, is EADIYQTPRYLVIGTGKKITLECSQTMGHDKMYWYQQDPGMELHLIHYSYGVNSTEKGDLSSESTVSRIRTEHFPLTLESARPSHTSQYLCASSEYKAGGFSGELFFGEGSRLTVL.

The J gene is TRBJ1-2, the V gene TRBV7-2, with D unclear. Germline values: CDR1 SGHTA, CDR2 FQGNSA. Trimming left V 4 bases short and J 0 bases short, with 6 bases between. The CDR3 totals 13 residues. The CDR3 reads CASSSLANYGYTF. The CDR3, as DNA: TGTGCCAGCAGCTCTCTCGCTAACTATGGCTACACCTTC.